The 27 T cell receptor beta chains below all came from one sample that was sequenced in a study of T cell repertoires in cytomegalovirus infection. Via MiXCR, TCRdb re-called the reads, giving one row per CDR3 protein. The data contain some 800,000 distinct CDR3 sequences, approximately 32% of them seen just once; the ten biggest clones take up about 12%. Their specific antigens are unknown. The sequencing here drew on cultured CD8+ T cells from PBMCs, taken from culture after CMV antigen stimulation. All receptors come from a human donor in good health (CMV status not recorded). Some clones in this sample may be carry-over from other donors' samples.

This clonotype was observed a few times. The chain couples TRBV15 to TRBJ1-1; D might be TRBD1 (6 bases). V lost 0 bases, J lost 7 bases, and 12 bases lay in between. The germline CDR1 and CDR2 sequences are LNHNV and YYDKDF (reference sequence). The CDR3 is 14 amino acids. CDR3 coding DNA: TGTGCCACCAGCAGAGACCCAGGGGTGGTTGAAGCTTTCTTT. Translating it yields CATSRDPGVVEAFF.

This clonotype has more than one count but fewer than ten. J is TRBJ2-5 and V is TRBV2; 10 nucleotides line up with TRBD1. Germline loops: CDR1 SNHLY, CDR2 FYNNEI. The CDR3 contains 15 residues. The J segment lost 7 bases and the V segment lost 4 bases, leaving 9 bases of the junction unmatched. The DNA for the CDR3 is TGTGCCAGCAGTGGACAGGGGGCGGCCCGTAGGACCCAGTACTTC. It is translated as CASSGQGAARRTQYF.

This clonotype was observed many times. The chain has TRBV7-2 and TRBJ2-7; 8 bases map to TRBD1. CDR3 length equals 15 residues. Losses at the gene ends were 6 bases for V and 3 bases for J; bases not matched to a gene: 10. Germline values: CDR1 SGHTA, CDR2 FQGNSA. In DNA, the CDR3 is TGTGCCAGCAGGTCCTCCGGGACAGGTTACTACGAGCAGTACGTC. Translated: CASRSSGTGYYEQYV.

This clonotype was found many times. The rearrangement joins TRBV7-2 to TRBJ2-7; D possibly uses TRBD1 or TRBD2 (5 bases each). The CDR3 has 19 amino acids. Looked up from germline, CDR1 is SGHTA and CDR2 is FQGNSA. V lost 1 base to trimming and J lost 7 bases, with 29 bases between them. In DNA form, the CDR3 reads TGTGCCAGCAGCTTAGTCCTACCGGGACCGCTCGGCCTATCGCGGGAGCAGTACGTC. It codes for CASSLVLPGPLGLSREQYV.

V gene TRBV28 combines with J gene TRBJ2-5; D is unresolved. With 7 bases removed from V and 0 bases from J, the gap between germline ends came to 12 bases. The CDR3 is 14 amino acids. Germline assignment: CDR1 MDHEN and CDR2 SYDVKM. CDR3 amino acids: CASMVLGYQETQYF. The CDR3 coding sequence is TGTGCCAGCATGGTCTTGGGGTACCAAGAGACCCAGTACTTC. Complete variable domain (other parts from reference TRBV28 and TRBJ2-5): DVKVTQSSRYLVKRTGEKVFLECVQDMDHENMFWYRQDPGLGLRLIYFSYDVKMKEKGDIPEGYSVSREKKERFSLILESASTNQTSMYLCASMVLGYQETQYFGPGTRLLVL.

This clonotype has more than one count but fewer than ten. This chain uses TRBV7-9 with TRBJ1-5, with a possible D match to TRBD1 (6 bases). Germline V gene data show CDR1 as SEHNR and CDR2 as FQNEAQ (reference sequence). The CDR3 loop spans 14 amino acids. V lost 7 bases, J lost 4 bases, and 14 bases lay in between. The CDR3 region has the DNA TGTGCCAGCAATAACGGGGGGGCTAATCAGCCCCAGCATTTT. Translation: CASNNGGANQPQHF.

This clonotype was counted between two and nine times. The genes are TRBV19 and TRBJ1-1; tentative D call: TRBD1 (5 bases). CDR1 and CDR2 from the germline V gene are LNHDA and SQIVND (reference sequence). Trimming removed 2 bases from V and 11 bases from J, with 18 bases in between. There are 14 residues in the CDR3. The chain's CDR3 is CASSISRGTDEAFF. Written as DNA, the CDR3 is TGTGCCAGTAGTATATCGAGAGGGACCGATGAGGCTTTCTTT.

This clonotype was detected a few times. The chain employs TRBV7-6 and TRBJ1-6, with 8 bases fitting TRBD1. The CDR3 sequence is 17 residues long. Germline values: CDR1 SGHVS, CDR2 FNYEAQ. Trimming cost V 1 base and J 9 bases; bases outside gene matches: 11. Here the CDR3 DNA reads TGTGCCAGCAGCTTAGAGAGGACAGGGTCCCCGAGTTCACCCCTCCACTTT. This sequence encodes CASSLERTGSPSSPLHF.

This clonotype was observed at least ten times. This chain uses TRBV7-6 with TRBJ1-1; no reliable D call. Germline lookup yields CDR1 SGHVS and CDR2 FNYEAQ. V was cut by 1 base and J by 10 bases, with 16 bases left in between. The CDR3 is 14 amino acids. The CDR3 sequence is CASSLEASLGVAFF. The CDR3 region has the DNA TGTGCCAGCAGCTTAGAAGCCTCTTTGGGTGTAGCTTTCTTT.

The gene calls are TRBV6-1 and TRBJ2-3; 7 bases are shared with TRBD2. From germline, CDR1 is MNHNS and CDR2 SASEGT. V lost 7 bases, J lost 2 bases, and 9 bases stayed unmatched. The CDR3 spans 15 residues. The CDR3 DNA sequence: TGTGCCAGCATCTTCGGGGGGTCCCCCACAGATACGCAGTATTTT. Its translation is CASIFGGSPTDTQYF.

In the case of this clonotype: A read error is possible here, since a much larger clone lies one base away. The rearrangement links TRBV7-8 to TRBJ1-5; D gene ambiguous. The CDR3 has 16 amino acids. CDR1 and CDR2 (germline): SGHVS, FQNEAQ. This CDR3 is CACSLGRIGSNQPQHF. The CDR3 nucleotides read TGTGCCTGCAGCTTAGGGAGGATAGGGAGCAATCAGCCCCAGCATTTT.

This clonotype was seen a handful of times. CDR3 sequence reads: CASSDSAGTQYF. CDR3 DNA sequence: TGTGCCAGCAGTGACTCAGCGGGTACGCAGTATTTT. This sequence joins TRBV6-4 and TRBJ2-3; perhaps TRBD2 as D (6 bases). Germline V gene sequence: CDR1 MRHNA, CDR2 SNTAGT. V shed 0 bases and J shed 8 bases, with 6 bases lying between them. This CDR3 comprises 12 residues.

This clonotype was observed at least ten times. The CDR3 here is CASSLGSRVFTEAFF. The DNA for the CDR3 is TGTGCCAGCAGCTTAGGGAGCAGGGTGTTCACTGAAGCTTTCTTT. The chain is built from TRBV7-6 and TRBJ1-1; a possible D gene is TRBD1 (5 bases). The CDR3 contains 15 residues. Germline V gives CDR1 SGHVS, CDR2 FNYEAQ. V was shortened by 1 base and J by 4 bases, with 13 bases between the two germline ends.

The chain is built from TRBV11-2 and TRBJ1-4, with 7 positions matching TRBD1. Germline values: CDR1 SGHAT, CDR2 FQNNGV. The CDR3 contains 14 residues. The ends lost 3 bases at V and 7 bases at J; junction bases unmatched: 5. In nucleotides, the CDR3 is TGTGCCAGCAGCTTGACAGGGAGTGTTGAAAAACTGTTTTTT. It encodes CASSLTGSVEKLFF.

This clonotype was picked up a small number of times. This chain joins TRBV25-1 and TRBJ1-1; D is ambiguous. The length of the CDR3 is 14 residues. CDR1 is MGHDK, CDR2 SYGVNS, per germline. V was shortened by 6 bases and J by 5 bases, with 16 bases between the two germline ends. The CDR3 sequence is CASSQEVEKTEAFF. The CDR3 DNA sequence: TGTGCCAGCAGCCAGGAGGTTGAAAAAACTGAAGCTTTCTTT.

This clonotype was observed at least ten times. The V and J genes are TRBV7-2 and TRBJ1-1; possibly TRBD1 for D (5 bases). The V gene's germline CDR1 is SGHTA and CDR2 FQGNSA. The CDR3 consists of 14 residues. Trimming shortened V by 7 bases and J by 1 base, and 13 bases separated the two germline ends. The CDR3 is CASTLRGENTEAFF. The CDR3 region has the DNA TGTGCCAGCACCCTTAGAGGGGAGAACACTGAAGCTTTCTTT.

The DNA for the CDR3 is TGTGCCAGCAGTTACTCCCGGGATAGGGATCAGCCCCAGCATTTT. Its translation is CASSYSRDRDQPQHF. The J gene is TRBJ1-5, the V gene TRBV6-6; D is unclear. The CDR3 runs 15 residues. In germline, CDR1 is MNHNY, CDR2 SVGAGI (reference sequence). Trimming left V 0 bases short and J 5 bases short, with 11 bases between.

This clonotype was counted many times. The CDR3 protein is CASNAGGANYGYTF. The CDR3, as DNA: TGTGCCAGCAATGCAGGAGGCGCTAACTATGGCTACACCTTC. The chain recombines TRBV12-3 or TRBV12-4 with TRBJ1-2; D is unresolved. This CDR3 has 14 amino acids. The ends were cut back, 7 bases at V and 0 bases at J, with 12 bases in the middle.

The chain uses TRBV7-2 and TRBJ2-7, with D maybe TRBD1 (6 bases). Deletions cut 4 bases from V and 5 bases from J, with 12 bases between. Germline V lookup: CDR1 SGHTA, CDR2 FQGNSA. This CDR3 contains 13 residues. DNA of the CDR3: TGTGCCAGCAGCTACACAGGGAAGGACGAGCAGTACGTC. Its protein product is CASSYTGKDEQYV.

Ten or more counts support this clonotype. The rearrangement uses TRBV7-9 and TRBJ2-3; TRBD2 matches at 13 bases. The CDR3 consists of 22 residues. CDR1 SEHNR and CDR2 FQNEAQ come from the germline V gene (reference sequence). V lost 3 bases to trimming and J lost 3 bases; unmatched junction nucleotides: 21. CDR3 sequence (DNA): TGTGCCAGCAGCTTTTCCAGCCTCCCACTACTAGCGGGGGGGACAGAAACAGATACGCAGTATTTT. Protein: CASSFSSLPLLAGGTETDTQYF.

The table lists this clonotype with a few counts. V and J are TRBV7-6 and TRBJ1-5; maybe TRBD1 (6 bases). The CDR3 runs 15 residues. In germline, CDR1 is SGHVS, CDR2 FNYEAQ. V shed 5 bases and J shed 2 bases, with 13 bases lying between them. The CDR3 DNA reads TGTGCCAGCAGCCCGCAGGGGAAGGGCAATCAGCCCCAGCATTTT. Its protein product is CASSPQGKGNQPQHF.

Only one count was recorded for this clonotype. The chain couples TRBV27 to TRBJ2-5, with TRBD2 matching over 9 bases. V dropped 5 bases and J dropped 2; count of bases not matched to a gene: 18. The germline V gene has CDR1 MNHEY and CDR2 SMNVEV (reference sequence). The CDR3 has 19 residues. CDR3 amino acids: CASSAYPPYGSGRQETQYF. The CDR3 DNA is TGTGCCAGCAGTGCATACCCCCCTTACGGTAGCGGGAGACAAGAGACCCAGTACTTC.

The V call is TRBV5-5, the J call TRBJ2-2; 13 nucleotides match TRBD2. Unmatched junction bases numbered 8, after V lost 4 bases and J lost 5 bases. The CDR3 consists of 17 residues. From germline, CDR1 is SGHKS and CDR2 YYEKEE (reference sequence). CDR3 sequence: CASSPGLAGEWTGELFF. CDR3 nucleotide sequence: TGTGCCAGCAGCCCAGGACTAGCGGGGGAGTGGACCGGGGAGCTGTTTTTT.

V usage is TRBV15 and J usage is TRBJ2-5, with 8 bases that match TRBD2. V dropped 1 base and J dropped 5; count of bases not matched to a gene: 9. Germline CDR1 reads LNHNV; CDR2 reads YYDKDF (reference sequence). CDR3 length: 16 amino acids. This chain's CDR3 is CATSRGVGGAGETQYF. Here the CDR3 DNA reads TGTGCCACCAGCAGAGGGGTCGGGGGGGCCGGCGAGACCCAGTACTTC.

The rearrangement links TRBV9 to TRBJ2-6, with TRBD1 identical over 8 bases. J gave up 0 bases and V 7 bases, and 3 bases lay outside the gene matches. The CDR3 has 15 amino acids. In germline, CDR1 is SGDLS, CDR2 YYNGEE. In nucleotides, the CDR3 is TGTGCCAGCCAAGACAGGGGCTCTGGGGCCAACGTCCTGACTTTC. As protein: CASQDRGSGANVLTF.

The rearrangement links TRBV11-3 to TRBJ2-5, with TRBD2 identical over 12 bases. The germline V gene has CDR1 SGHNT and CDR2 YENEEA. The length of the CDR3 is 16 residues. J lost 1 base, V lost 5 bases, and 5 bases had no gene match. CDR3 in DNA: TGTGCCAGCAGCGCACGGACTAGCGGGGCCCAAGAGACCCAGTACTTC. Encoded protein: CASSARTSGAQETQYF.

This clonotype was counted a few times. V gene TRBV7-6 combines with J gene TRBJ2-7; D possibly corresponds to TRBD1 (6 bases). Germline lookup yields CDR1 SGHVS and CDR2 FNYEAQ. Trimming took off 7 bases at V and 2 bases at J, with 12 bases between the two ends. CDR3 length: 13 residues. The CDR3 sequence: CASTDPGAYEQYF. The CDR3 bases are TGTGCCAGCACCGACCCAGGGGCCTACGAGCAGTACTTC.